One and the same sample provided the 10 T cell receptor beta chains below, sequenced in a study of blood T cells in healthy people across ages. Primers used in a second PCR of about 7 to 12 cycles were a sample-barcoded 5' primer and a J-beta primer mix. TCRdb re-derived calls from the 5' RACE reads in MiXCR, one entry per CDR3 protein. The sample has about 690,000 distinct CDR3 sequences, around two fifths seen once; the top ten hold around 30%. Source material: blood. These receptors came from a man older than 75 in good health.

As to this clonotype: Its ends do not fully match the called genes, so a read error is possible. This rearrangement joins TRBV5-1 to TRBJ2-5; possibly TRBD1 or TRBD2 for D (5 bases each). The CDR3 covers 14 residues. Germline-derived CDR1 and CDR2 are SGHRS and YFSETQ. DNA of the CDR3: TGCGCCGGCAGCTTGCGGCAGGGAGAAGAGACCCAGTACTTC. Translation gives CAGSLRQGEETQYF.

CDR3 DNA: TGCGCCAGCAGCCAAGAGGGGCTAGTTTCGGATGAGCAGTTCTTC. Its protein product is CASSQEGLVSDEQFF. The chain couples TRBV4-3 to TRBJ2-1; D perhaps matches TRBD1 (5 bases). The V end lost 0 bases, the J end lost 8 bases, and 14 bases lay between the germline ends. CDR1 and CDR2 from the germline V gene are LGHNA and YSLEER. This CDR3 is built from 15 residues.

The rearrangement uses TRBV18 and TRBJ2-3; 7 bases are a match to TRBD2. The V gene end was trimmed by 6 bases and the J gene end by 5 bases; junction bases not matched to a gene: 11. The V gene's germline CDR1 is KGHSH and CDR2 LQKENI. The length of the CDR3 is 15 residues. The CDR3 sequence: CASSPRAGEGDTQYF. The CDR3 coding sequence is TGTGCCAGCTCCCCGAGGGCGGGAGAGGGAGATACGCAGTATTTT.

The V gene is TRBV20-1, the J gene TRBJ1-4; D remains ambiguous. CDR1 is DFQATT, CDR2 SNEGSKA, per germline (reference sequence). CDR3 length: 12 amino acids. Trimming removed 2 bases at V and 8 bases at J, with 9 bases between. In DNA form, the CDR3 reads TGCAGTGCTAGATCGGGAGGGGAAAAACTGTTTTTT. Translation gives CSARSGGEKLFF.

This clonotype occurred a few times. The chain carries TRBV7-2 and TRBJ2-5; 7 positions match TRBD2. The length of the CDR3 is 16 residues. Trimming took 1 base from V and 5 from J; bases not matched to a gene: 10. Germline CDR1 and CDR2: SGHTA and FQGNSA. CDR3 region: CASSLVWASGSETQYF. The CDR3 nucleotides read TGTGCCAGCAGCTTAGTCTGGGCTAGCGGCTCTGAGACCCAGTACTTC.

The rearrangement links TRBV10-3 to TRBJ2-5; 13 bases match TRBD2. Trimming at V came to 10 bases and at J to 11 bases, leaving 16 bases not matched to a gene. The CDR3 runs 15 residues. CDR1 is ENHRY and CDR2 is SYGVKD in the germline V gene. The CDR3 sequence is CATKPGTSGANEQYF. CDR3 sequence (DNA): TGTGCCACCAAGCCCGGGACTAGCGGGGCCAATGAGCAGTACTTC.

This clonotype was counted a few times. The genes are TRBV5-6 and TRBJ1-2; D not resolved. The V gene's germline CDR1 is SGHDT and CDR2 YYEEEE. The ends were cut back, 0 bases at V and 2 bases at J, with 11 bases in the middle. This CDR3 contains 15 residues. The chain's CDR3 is CASSLGMDENYGYTF. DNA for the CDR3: TGTGCCAGCAGCTTGGGGATGGACGAAAACTATGGCTACACCTTC.

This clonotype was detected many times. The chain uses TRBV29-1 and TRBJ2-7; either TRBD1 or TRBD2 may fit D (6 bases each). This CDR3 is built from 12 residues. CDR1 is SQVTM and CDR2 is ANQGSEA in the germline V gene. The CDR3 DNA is TGCAGTGCCGGGGGACACTCGGGAGAGCAGTACTTC. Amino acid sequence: CSAGGHSGEQYF.

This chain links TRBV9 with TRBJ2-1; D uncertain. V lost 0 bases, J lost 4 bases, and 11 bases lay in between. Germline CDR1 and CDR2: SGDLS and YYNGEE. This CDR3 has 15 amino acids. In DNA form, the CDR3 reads TGTGCCAGCAGCGTAGCCGGTGGAATGTACAATGAGCAGTTCTTC. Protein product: CASSVAGGMYNEQFF.

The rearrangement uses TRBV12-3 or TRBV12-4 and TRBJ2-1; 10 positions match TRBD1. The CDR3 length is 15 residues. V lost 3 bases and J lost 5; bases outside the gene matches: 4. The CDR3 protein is CASSLRQGANNEQFF. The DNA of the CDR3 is TGTGCCAGCAGTTTGCGACAGGGGGCCAACAATGAGCAGTTCTTC.